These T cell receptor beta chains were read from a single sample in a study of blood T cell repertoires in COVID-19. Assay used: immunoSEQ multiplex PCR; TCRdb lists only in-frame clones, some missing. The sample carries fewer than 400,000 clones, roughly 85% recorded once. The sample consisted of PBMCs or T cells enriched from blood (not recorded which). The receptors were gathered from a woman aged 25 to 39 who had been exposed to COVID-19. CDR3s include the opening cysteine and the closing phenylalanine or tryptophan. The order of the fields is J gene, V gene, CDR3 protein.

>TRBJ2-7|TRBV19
CASSSSFRGGAEQYF
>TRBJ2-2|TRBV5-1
CASSLSGSGTGELFF
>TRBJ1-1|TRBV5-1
CASSLYGGGEAFF
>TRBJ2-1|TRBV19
CASSPSGGRYNEQFF
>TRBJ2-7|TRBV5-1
CASGSGTGRDRYEQYF
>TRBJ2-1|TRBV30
CAWGWQDLAGYEQFF
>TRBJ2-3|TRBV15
CATSRDYRDSPADTQYF
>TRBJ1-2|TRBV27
CASSPGPLGSDYGYTF
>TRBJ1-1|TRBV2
CASTSEENTEAFF
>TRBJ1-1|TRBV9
CASSVGIRDSTEAFF
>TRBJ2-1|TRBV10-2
CASSEPGDRVPNEQFF
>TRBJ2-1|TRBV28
CAIKPGGPKYNEQFF
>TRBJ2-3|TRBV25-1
CASSEESPGTASTDTQYF
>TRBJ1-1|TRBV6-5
CASSPRTGYTEAFF
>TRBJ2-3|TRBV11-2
CASSLRRSSTDTQYF
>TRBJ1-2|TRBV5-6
CASSLGTGSYSYGYTF
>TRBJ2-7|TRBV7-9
CASSLSLTSGSVHEQYF
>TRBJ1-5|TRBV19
CASSRGDSNQPQHF
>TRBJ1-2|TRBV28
CASSLGQSNYGYTF
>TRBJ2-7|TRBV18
CASSQRQGSYEQYF
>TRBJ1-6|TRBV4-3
CASSQVAGKKGSPLHF
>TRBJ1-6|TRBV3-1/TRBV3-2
CASSQLGTGGMNSPLHF
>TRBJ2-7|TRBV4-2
CASSQGQGAMYEQYF
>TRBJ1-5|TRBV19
CASSNGQDWSAQHF
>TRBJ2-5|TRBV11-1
CASSSGGSAEGETQYF
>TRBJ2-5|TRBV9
CASSVEPSQETQYF
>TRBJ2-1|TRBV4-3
CASSRIGTSGGKFDEQFF
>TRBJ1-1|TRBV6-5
CASSYYDRDTEAFF
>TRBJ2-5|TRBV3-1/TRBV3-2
CASSQGNGVQETQYF
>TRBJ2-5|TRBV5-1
CASSLVGQGSGETQYF
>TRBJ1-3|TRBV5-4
CASSFQTDPGNTIYF
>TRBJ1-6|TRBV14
CASSQGGRGPGSPLHF
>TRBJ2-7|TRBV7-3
CASSLSGQGTHEQYF
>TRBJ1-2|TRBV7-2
CASSDGTGGNYGYTF
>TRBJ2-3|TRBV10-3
CAINSGLAGAPSTDTQYF
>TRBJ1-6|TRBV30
CAWSVVYRSNSPLHF
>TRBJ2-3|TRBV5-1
CASSLGTSGSTDTQYF
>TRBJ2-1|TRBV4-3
CASSQEPAGVFNEQFF
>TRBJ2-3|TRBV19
CASSSGGGWTDTQYF
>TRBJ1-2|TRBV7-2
CASSPRQGLGYTF
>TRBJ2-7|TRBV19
CASSAGQGASYEQYF
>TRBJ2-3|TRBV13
CAGGTSGRYTQYF
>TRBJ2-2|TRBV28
CASSLLSPNTGELFF
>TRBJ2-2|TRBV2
CASSSGQSNTGELFF
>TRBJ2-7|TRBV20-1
CSARYSYEQYF
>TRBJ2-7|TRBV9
CASSVADRVYEQYF
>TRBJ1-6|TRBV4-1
CASSQEGGVINSPLHF
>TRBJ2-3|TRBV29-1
CSVESGGGTDTQYF
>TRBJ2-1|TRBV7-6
CASSLGFSSYNEQFF
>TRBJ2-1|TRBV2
CASSAGNEQFF
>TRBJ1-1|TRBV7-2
CASSLFSREAFF
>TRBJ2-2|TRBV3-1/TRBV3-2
CASSQDLTSGRTGELFF
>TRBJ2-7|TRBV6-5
CASSHRAGGGPEQYF
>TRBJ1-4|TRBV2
CASAGFNEKLFF
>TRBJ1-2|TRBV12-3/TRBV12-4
CASKWGQNYGYTF
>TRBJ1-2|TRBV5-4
CASSLRRTDAGYTF